These 26 T cell receptor beta chains share one sample of origin, sequenced in a study of shared clonotypes between healthy human individuals (dated by TCRdb to the early 2020s). Preparation of the library involved the immunoSEQ multiplex PCR assay. Held by TCRdb, this immuneACCESS table contains in-frame sequences only and omits some clones. Under half of the omission traces to an unresolved V gene where checked; the cause of the rest is unknown. Across this sample there are 550,000 to 600,000 clones, with roughly 98% seen only once. The leading ten clones occupy 0.3% of the sample. CD8 naive samples consisted of CD45RO-negative cells that were positively selected for CCR7, yielding a CD45RA+CCR7+ population without TemRA cells. Material for sequencing was naive CD8+ T cells sorted from blood. The cell subset or site label, as the study defines it: CD45RA+CCR7+. The origin of the receptors is a man aged 25 to 45 in good health.

V usage is TRBV9 and J usage is TRBJ2-1; TRBD2 agrees at 10 bases. Germline values: CDR1 SGDLS, CDR2 YYNGEE. The CDR3 has 15 amino acids. Unmatched junction bases numbered 0, after V lost 2 bases and J lost 1 base. The CDR3 loop reads CASSVSGRSYNEQFF. CDR3 nucleotides: TGTGCCAGCAGCGTTAGCGGGAGGTCCTACAATGAGCAGTTCTTC.

The V and J genes are TRBV29-1 and TRBJ2-1; 8 positions agree with TRBD2. Germline V lookup: CDR1 SQVTM, CDR2 ANQGSEA. This CDR3 region has 16 residues. V shed 3 bases, J shed 1 base, and the junction held 8 bases outside the gene matches. The CDR3 sequence: CSVEGLAGQSYNEQFF. Written as DNA, the CDR3 is TGCAGCGTTGAGGGGCTAGCGGGCCAATCCTACAATGAGCAGTTCTTC.

This chain links TRBV2 with TRBJ2-7; 11 bases fit TRBD2. The CDR3 has 15 residues. The V segment lost 6 bases and the J segment 3 bases; nucleotides outside the gene matches: 7. Germline V gene data show CDR1 as SNHLY and CDR2 as FYNNEI. The CDR3 spells CASSPGTSGGYEQYF. CDR3 coding DNA: TGTGCCAGCAGCCCAGGGACTAGCGGAGGCTACGAGCAGTACTTC.

This clone was seen once. V usage is TRBV2 and J usage is TRBJ1-2; weak D call: TRBD1 (5 bases). Germline V lookup: CDR1 SNHLY, CDR2 FYNNEI. V was shortened by 4 bases and J by 1 base, with 13 bases between the two germline ends. This CDR3 has 15 residues. The CDR3 is CASSGPDSYNYGYTF. In nucleotides, the CDR3 is TGTGCCAGCAGTGGCCCCGACAGCTATAACTATGGCTACACCTTC.

The V gene is TRBV2, the J gene TRBJ2-7; D perhaps matches TRBD1 (6 bases). The V end was cut by 6 bases, the J end by 2 bases, with 14 bases between. Germline V gene lookup returns CDR1 SNHLY and CDR2 FYNNEI. The CDR3 length is 14 residues. DNA for the CDR3: TGTGCCAGCAGACCCGGACAGATCACCTACGAGCAGTACTTC. Its translation is CASRPGQITYEQYF.

The rearrangement links TRBV27 to TRBJ1-3; a possible D gene is TRBD1 (6 bases). CDR1 MNHEY and CDR2 SMNVEV come from the germline V gene (reference sequence). The ends were cut back, 3 bases at V and 2 bases at J, with 8 bases in the middle. The CDR3 consists of 14 residues. CDR3 sequence (DNA): TGTGCCAGCAGTTTCGGGGGGCCTGGAAACACCATATATTTT. Translated, it gives CASSFGGPGNTIYF.

V gene TRBV10-2 combines with J gene TRBJ2-3; the D is unclear. Germline lookup yields CDR1 WSHSY and CDR2 SAAADI. Deletions cut 10 bases from V and 3 bases from J, with 11 bases between. CDR3 length: 12 residues. As DNA, the CDR3 is TGCGCCATTAGGACCCTTACAGATACGCAGTATTTT. It translates to CAIRTLTDTQYF.

The chain recombines TRBV19 with TRBJ1-2, with 7 bases lining up with TRBD1. The CDR3 spans 13 residues. Trimming took 7 bases from V and 4 from J; bases not matched to a gene: 6. Looked up from germline, CDR1 is LNHDA and CDR2 is SQIVND (reference sequence). The CDR3 loop reads CASTSTGSYGYTF. CDR3 in DNA: TGTGCCAGTACCTCGACAGGGTCCTATGGCTACACCTTC.

This chain links TRBV19 with TRBJ1-1; the D gene is possibly TRBD1 (6 bases). CDR1 and CDR2 (germline): LNHDA, SQIVND (reference sequence). Trimming removed 3 bases from V and 1 base from J, with 12 bases in between. The CDR3 contains 15 residues. The CDR3 DNA follows: TGTGCCAGTAGTATGGCAGGGGCTACGAACACTGAAGCTTTCTTT. This sequence encodes CASSMAGATNTEAFF.

This chain joins TRBV30 and TRBJ2-1; TRBD2 matches at 7 bases. This CDR3 region has 14 residues. J lost 8 bases, V lost 4 bases, and 11 bases had no gene match. Germline CDR1 GTSNPN, CDR2 SVGIG (reference sequence). This chain's CDR3 is CAWKAGAGTYEQFF. CDR3 coding DNA: TGTGCCTGGAAGGCGGGAGCCGGTACGTATGAGCAGTTCTTC.

This clone has just one count. The chain combines TRBV28 with TRBJ1-5; tentatively, D is TRBD1 (5 bases). The CDR3 extends over 16 amino acids. Trimming shortened V by 6 bases and J by 0 bases, and 15 bases separated the two germline ends. Germline CDR1 MDHEN, CDR2 SYDVKM. The CDR3 DNA sequence: TGTGCCAGCAGGCCGGTCCGGGGCCATAGCAATCAGCCCCAGCATTTT. Amino acid sequence: CASRPVRGHSNQPQHF.

V usage is TRBV7-6 and J usage is TRBJ2-2; 7 nucleotides match TRBD1. This CDR3 comprises 14 residues. Trimming removed 6 bases from V and 4 bases from J; junction bases left unmatched: 5. The V gene's germline CDR1 is SGHVS and CDR2 FNYEAQ. The CDR3 DNA reads TGTGCCAGCAGGCGGCCAGGGGGCACCGGGGAGCTGTTTTTT. The encoded protein is CASRRPGGTGELFF.

The gene calls are TRBV10-1 and TRBJ2-7; 7 nucleotides agree with TRBD2. The germline gives CDR1 WNHNN, CDR2 SYGVQD (reference sequence). The CDR3 loop spans 13 amino acids. After removal of 2 bases from V and 3 bases from J, the junction contained 1 base not matched to a gene. CDR3 bases: TGCGCCAGCAGTGAGGGACTAGACTACGAGCAGTACTTC. Amino acids: CASSEGLDYEQYF.

J is TRBJ2-1 and V is TRBV7-9; D may be TRBD2 (5 bases). Per the germline V gene, CDR1 is SEHNR and CDR2 is FQNEAQ (reference sequence). Trimming left V 0 bases short and J 8 bases short, with 17 bases between. This CDR3 comprises 16 residues. The CDR3 loop reads CASSLAGALNFYEQFF. The CDR3, as DNA: TGTGCCAGCAGCTTAGCGGGAGCTCTAAATTTTTATGAGCAGTTCTTC.

DNA of the CDR3: TGTGCCAGCAGCGGGGTGACTAGCGGGAGGGCCCCCAGGGAGCAGTACTTC. Its protein is CASSGVTSGRAPREQYF. This chain links TRBV5-6 with TRBJ2-7; 14 nucleotides agree with TRBD2. Per the germline V gene, CDR1 is SGHDT and CDR2 is YYEEEE. V lost 4 bases and J lost 7; bases outside the gene matches: 13. The CDR3 totals 17 residues.

This chain links TRBV2 with TRBJ2-7; possibly TRBD2 for D (5 bases). The length of the CDR3 is 13 residues. Germline V gene sequence: CDR1 SNHLY, CDR2 FYNNEI. Trimming cost V 4 bases and J 2 bases, with 9 bases left between them. The CDR3 loop is CASSGTETYEQYF. The CDR3 nucleotides are TGTGCCAGCAGTGGGACTGAGACCTACGAGCAGTACTTC.

This chain connects TRBV4-1 to TRBJ2-1, with 12 positions matching TRBD1. The length of the CDR3 is 16 residues. From germline, CDR1 is MGHRA and CDR2 YSYEKL. The trim removed 3 bases at V and 7 bases at J, leaving 7 bases unmatched. The DNA of the CDR3 is TGCGCCAGCAGCCAGCTTGGGGACAGGGGGCCTAATGAGCAGTTCTTC. Its translation is CASSQLGDRGPNEQFF.

V is TRBV9 and J is TRBJ2-1; 8 nucleotides line up with TRBD2. V dropped 0 bases and J dropped 4; count of bases not matched to a gene: 12. CDR1 and CDR2 from the germline V gene are SGDLS and YYNGEE. CDR3 length: 18 residues. The CDR3 loop is CASSVDTSGAHPYNEQFF. As DNA, the CDR3 is TGTGCCAGCAGCGTAGACACTAGCGGAGCTCACCCTTACAATGAGCAGTTCTTC.

The chain couples TRBV2 to TRBJ1-5; 7 nucleotides match TRBD1. V was clipped by 4 bases and J by 4 bases; unmatched bases: 4. The CDR3 consists of 14 residues. The germline gives CDR1 SNHLY, CDR2 FYNNEI. CDR3 region: CASSGRDRNQPQHF. CDR3 DNA: TGTGCCAGCAGTGGCCGGGACAGAAATCAGCCCCAGCATTTT.

This sequence joins TRBV11-3 and TRBJ2-7; TRBD2 aligns across 8 bases. The CDR3 totals 15 residues. The junction had 11 bases not matched to a gene; V was cut back by 5 bases and J by 5 bases. CDR1 and CDR2 (germline): SGHNT, YENEEA. The CDR3 DNA is TGTGCCAGCAGCCCTCCGGTTAGCGGGAAGAACGAGCAGTACTTC. It codes for CASSPPVSGKNEQYF.

The rearrangement links TRBV7-9 to TRBJ2-3; D uncertain. V was cut by 8 bases and J by 3 bases, with 6 bases left in between. The CDR3 is 11 amino acids. Germline V lookup: CDR1 SEHNR, CDR2 FQNEAQ (reference sequence). The CDR3 loop is CASLKTDTQYF. DNA of the CDR3: TGTGCCAGCCTGAAGACAGATACGCAGTATTTT.

This rearrangement joins TRBV29-1 to TRBJ2-2; tentatively, D is TRBD2 (5 bases). The V gene lost 6 bases and the J gene lost 1 base, with 9 bases spanning the gap. The CDR3 runs 13 residues. CDR1 SQVTM and CDR2 ANQGSEA come from the germline V gene. The CDR3, as DNA: TGCAGCGTCATACTAGGGAACACCGGGGAGCTGTTTTTT. Amino acid sequence: CSVILGNTGELFF.

The gene calls are TRBV5-6 and TRBJ1-5; TRBD1 aligns across 10 bases. Unmatched junction bases numbered 4, after V lost 4 bases and J lost 6 bases. The CDR3 is made up of 14 amino acids. Per the germline V gene, CDR1 is SGHDT and CDR2 is YYEEEE. The CDR3 DNA follows: TGTGCCAGCAGCCCGGGGACAGGGGTTCAGCCCCAGCATTTT. Amino acid sequence: CASSPGTGVQPQHF.

CDR3 loop: CASMGVMVDTQYF. The DNA for the CDR3 is TGCGCCAGCATGGGGGTAATGGTGGATACGCAGTATTTT. V is TRBV5-1 and J is TRBJ2-3; either TRBD1 or TRBD2 may supply D (5 bases each). CDR3 size: 13 residues. V shed 6 bases and J shed 6 bases, with 14 bases lying between them. Looked up from germline, CDR1 is SGHRS and CDR2 is YFSETQ.

For the CDR3, the DNA is TGCGCCAGCAGCTTGGAGCTAGCGGGAGGGCCCTATGAGCAGTTCTTC. As protein: CASSLELAGGPYEQFF. The rearrangement links TRBV5-1 to TRBJ2-1; TRBD2 matches 12 bases. Per the germline V gene, CDR1 is SGHRS and CDR2 is YFSETQ. The V segment lost 0 bases and the J segment 8 bases; nucleotides outside the gene matches: 6. The CDR3 runs to 16 residues.

V usage is TRBV7-9 and J usage is TRBJ2-7, with 7 bases matching TRBD2. V gave up 4 bases and J gave up 6 bases; unmatched junction bases: 12. The CDR3 sequence is 15 residues long. Per the germline V gene, CDR1 is SEHNR and CDR2 is FQNEAQ (reference sequence). The CDR3 DNA is TGTGCCAGCAGCTCTCTTATGGGGGGGAGTGGCGAGCAGTACTTC. It encodes CASSSLMGGSGEQYF. The full variable domain, in which reference TRBV7-9 and TRBJ2-7 provide the parts outside the CDR3, is DTGVSQNPRHKITKRGQNVTFRCDPISEHNRLYWYRQTLGQGPEFLTYFQNEAQLEKSRLLSDRFSAERPKGSFSTLEIQRTEQGDSAMYLCASSSLMGGSGEQYFGPGTRLTVT.